The clone carrying this T cell receptor (beta chain) was detected only once. What it binds is not known. After stimulus-free culture, autoproliferating CFSE-dim and non-proliferating CFSE-high T cells were sequenced separately. Cultures began with some 49 million CFSE-labeled PBMCs, unstimulated for roughly seven days, with replicate wells pooled. CFSE at 0.45 to 0.65 uM labeled the PBMCs, which were then cultured unstimulated. CDR3 length equals 12 residues. Between the trimmed V and J ends, which lost 2 bases and 7 bases, there was a span of 8 bases. Germline V CDR1 and CDR2: SGHTA, FQGNSA. The table came from immunoSEQ multiplex PCR; TCRdb's copy has only in-frame clones and leaves some out. The table has over 35,000 clones, over 70% seen once. The data belong to a study of memory B cells and T cells in multiple sclerosis. Findings and limits, study-wide: Compartments had unequal clone-set sizes, affecting shared clonotype counts.

This clonotype originated in a human donor with multiple sclerosis. Specimen: PBMCs from blood kept in culture. The chain recombines TRBV7-2 with TRBJ2-5, with D perhaps TRBD1 (5 bases). The CDR3 loop reads CASSLIGATQYF. The CDR3 DNA is TGTGCCAGCAGCTTAATAGGGGCGACCCAGTACTTC.